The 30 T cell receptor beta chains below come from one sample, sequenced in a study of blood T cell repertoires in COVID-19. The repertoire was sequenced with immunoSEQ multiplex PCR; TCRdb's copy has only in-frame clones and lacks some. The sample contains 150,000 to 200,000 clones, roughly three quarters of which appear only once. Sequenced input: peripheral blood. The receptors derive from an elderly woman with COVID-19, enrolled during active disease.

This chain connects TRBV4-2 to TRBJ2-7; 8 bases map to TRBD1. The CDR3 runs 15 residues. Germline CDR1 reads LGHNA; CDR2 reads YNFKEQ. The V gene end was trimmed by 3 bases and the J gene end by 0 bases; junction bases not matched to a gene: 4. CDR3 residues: CASSHGQGRSYEQYF. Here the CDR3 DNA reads TGTGCCAGCAGCCATGGACAGGGCCGCTCCTACGAGCAGTACTTC.

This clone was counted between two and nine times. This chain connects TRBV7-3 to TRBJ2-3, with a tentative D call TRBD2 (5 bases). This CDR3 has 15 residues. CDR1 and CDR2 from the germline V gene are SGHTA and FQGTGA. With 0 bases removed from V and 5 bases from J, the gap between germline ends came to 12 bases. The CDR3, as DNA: TGTGCCAGCAGCTTAACGAGGGCATCAGGAGATACGCAGTATTTT. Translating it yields CASSLTRASGDTQYF.

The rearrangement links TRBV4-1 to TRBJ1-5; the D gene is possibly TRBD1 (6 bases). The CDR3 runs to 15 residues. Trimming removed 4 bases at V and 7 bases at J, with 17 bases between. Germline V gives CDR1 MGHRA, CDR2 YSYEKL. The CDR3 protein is CASSPESGDGQPQHF. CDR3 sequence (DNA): TGCGCCAGCAGCCCTGAATCAGGGGATGGCCAGCCCCAGCATTTT.

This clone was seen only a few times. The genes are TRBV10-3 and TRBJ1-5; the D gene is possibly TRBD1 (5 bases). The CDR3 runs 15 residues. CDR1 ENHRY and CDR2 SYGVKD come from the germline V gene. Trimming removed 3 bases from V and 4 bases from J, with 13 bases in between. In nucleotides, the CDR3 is TGTGCCATCAGTGATTCAAGGGGAACGAATCAGCCCCAGCATTTT. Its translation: CAISDSRGTNQPQHF.

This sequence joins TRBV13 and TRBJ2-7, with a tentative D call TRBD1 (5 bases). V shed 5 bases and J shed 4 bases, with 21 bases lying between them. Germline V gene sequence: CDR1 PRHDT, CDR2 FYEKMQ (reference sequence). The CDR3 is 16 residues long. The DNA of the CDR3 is TGTGCCAGCAGCCTACCCCTGTGGGGCAGGATATACGAGCAGTACTTC. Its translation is CASSLPLWGRIYEQYF. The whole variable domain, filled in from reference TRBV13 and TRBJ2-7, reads AAGVIQSPRHLIKEKRETATLKCYPIPRHDTVYWYQQGPGQDPQFLISFYEKMQSDKGSIPDRFSAQQFSDYHSELNMSSLELGDSALYFCASSLPLWGRIYEQYFGPGTRLTVT.

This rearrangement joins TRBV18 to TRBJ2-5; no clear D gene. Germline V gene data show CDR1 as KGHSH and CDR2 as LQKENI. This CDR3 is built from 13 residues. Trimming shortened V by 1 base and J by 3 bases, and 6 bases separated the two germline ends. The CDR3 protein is CASSPLQKETQYF. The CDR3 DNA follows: TGTGCCAGCTCACCACTACAGAAAGAGACCCAGTACTTC.

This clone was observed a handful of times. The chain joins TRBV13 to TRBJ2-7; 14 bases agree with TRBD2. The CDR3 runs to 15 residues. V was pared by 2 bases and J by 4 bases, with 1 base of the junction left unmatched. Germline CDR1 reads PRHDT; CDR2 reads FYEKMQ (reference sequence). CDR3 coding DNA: TGTGCCAGCAGCTTACGACTAGCGGGGGGGTACGAGCAGTACTTC. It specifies CASSLRLAGGYEQYF.

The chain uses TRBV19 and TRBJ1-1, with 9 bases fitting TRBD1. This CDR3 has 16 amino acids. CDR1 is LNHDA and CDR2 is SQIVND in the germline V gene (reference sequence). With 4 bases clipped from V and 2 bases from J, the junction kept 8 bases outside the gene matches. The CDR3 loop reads CASSTLKGQGNTEAFF. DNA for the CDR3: TGTGCCAGTAGTACCCTCAAGGGACAGGGTAACACTGAAGCTTTCTTT.

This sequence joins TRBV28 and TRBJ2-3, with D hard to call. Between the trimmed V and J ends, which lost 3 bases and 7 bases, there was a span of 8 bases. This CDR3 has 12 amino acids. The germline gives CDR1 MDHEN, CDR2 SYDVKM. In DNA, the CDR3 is TGTGCCAGCAGTTTTATCGGTTATACGCAGTATTTT. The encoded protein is CASSFIGYTQYF.

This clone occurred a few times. The CDR3 DNA sequence: TGTGCCAGCAGTTTAGGCGTATACAATGAGCAGTTCTTC. Protein product: CASSLGVYNEQFF. The chain has TRBV12-3 or TRBV12-4 and TRBJ2-1; D gene ambiguous. Trimming left V 1 base short and J 4 bases short, with 5 bases between. The CDR3 extends over 13 amino acids.

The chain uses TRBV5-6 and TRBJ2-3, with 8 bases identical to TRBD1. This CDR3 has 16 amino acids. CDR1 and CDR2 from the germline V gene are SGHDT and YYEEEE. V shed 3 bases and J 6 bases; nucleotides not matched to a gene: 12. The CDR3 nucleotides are TGTGCCAGCAGCTCGCATCCGGGACAGGCCCCTGATACGCAGTATTTT. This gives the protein CASSSHPGQAPDTQYF.

The CDR3 spells CSVEEQGAGTEAFF. CDR3 DNA: TGCAGCGTTGAAGAACAGGGGGCCGGGACTGAAGCTTTCTTT. V gene TRBV29-1 combines with J gene TRBJ1-1; TRBD1 agrees at 9 bases. The CDR3 contains 14 residues. The germline gives CDR1 SQVTM, CDR2 ANQGSEA. The V segment lost 0 bases and the J segment 5 bases; nucleotides outside the gene matches: 4. The full variable domain, with the rest looked up from reference TRBV29-1 and TRBJ1-1, is SAVISQKPSRDICQRGTSLTIQCQVDSQVTMMFWYRQQPGQSLTLIATANQGSEATYESGFVIDKFPISRPNLTFSTLTVSNMSPEDSSIYLCSVEEQGAGTEAFFGQGTRLTVV.

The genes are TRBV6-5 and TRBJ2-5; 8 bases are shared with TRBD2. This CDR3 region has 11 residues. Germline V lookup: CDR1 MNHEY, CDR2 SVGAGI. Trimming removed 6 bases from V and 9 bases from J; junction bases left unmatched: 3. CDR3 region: CASRGLDSQYF. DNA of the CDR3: TGTGCCAGCAGGGGACTAGACTCCCAGTACTTC.

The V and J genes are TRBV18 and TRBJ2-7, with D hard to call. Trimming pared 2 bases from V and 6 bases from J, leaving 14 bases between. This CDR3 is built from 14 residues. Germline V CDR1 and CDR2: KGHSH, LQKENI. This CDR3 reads CASSPNTGSGEQYF. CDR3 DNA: TGTGCCAGCTCACCAAACACTGGTTCGGGCGAGCAGTACTTC.

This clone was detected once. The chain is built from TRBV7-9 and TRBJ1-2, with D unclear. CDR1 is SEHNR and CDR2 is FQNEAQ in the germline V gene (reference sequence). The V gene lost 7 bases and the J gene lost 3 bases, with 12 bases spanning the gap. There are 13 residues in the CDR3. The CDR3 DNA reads TGTGCCAGCACCCGAGGGCCCGACTATGGCTACACCTTC. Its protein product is CASTRGPDYGYTF.

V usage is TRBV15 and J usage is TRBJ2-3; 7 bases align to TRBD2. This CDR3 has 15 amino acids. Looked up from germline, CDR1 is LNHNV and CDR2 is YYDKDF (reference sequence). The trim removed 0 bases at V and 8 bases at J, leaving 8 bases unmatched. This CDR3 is CATSRDLGLAATQYF. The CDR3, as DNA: TGTGCCACCAGCAGAGATTTGGGGCTAGCGGCTACGCAGTATTTT.

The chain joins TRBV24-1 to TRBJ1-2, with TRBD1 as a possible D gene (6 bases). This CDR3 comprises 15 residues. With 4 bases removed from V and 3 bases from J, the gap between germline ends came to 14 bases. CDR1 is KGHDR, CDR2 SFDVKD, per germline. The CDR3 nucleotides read TGTGCCACCAGTGACCCCTTTGGGGGCGACTATGGCTACACCTTC. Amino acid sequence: CATSDPFGGDYGYTF.

CDR3 coding DNA: TGTGCCAGCAGCTCCCCTAACCTGGACAGGGGGGAGCGTGGGGAGCTGTTTTTT. Protein: CASSSPNLDRGERGELFF. The V gene is TRBV7-2, the J gene TRBJ2-2; TRBD1 agrees at 10 bases. The V gene end was trimmed by 4 bases and the J gene end by 8 bases; junction bases not matched to a gene: 16. Germline CDR1 SGHTA, CDR2 FQGNSA. The CDR3 totals 18 residues.

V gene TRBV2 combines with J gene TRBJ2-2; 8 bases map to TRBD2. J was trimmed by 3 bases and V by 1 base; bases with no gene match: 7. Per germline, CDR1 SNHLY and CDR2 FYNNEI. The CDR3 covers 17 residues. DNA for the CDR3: TGTGCCAGCAGTGAAGTGATCCAGCGGGGGTACACCGGGGAGCTGTTTTTT. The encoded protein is CASSEVIQRGYTGELFF.

CDR3 residues: CASSMGGVRGNTEAFF. The CDR3 bases are TGTGCCAGTAGTATGGGGGGAGTTAGGGGGAACACTGAAGCTTTCTTT. The J gene is TRBJ1-1, the V gene TRBV19; weak D call: TRBD1 (5 bases). V gave up 3 bases and J gave up 1 base, with 15 bases separating them. This CDR3 contains 16 residues. The V gene's germline CDR1 is LNHDA and CDR2 SQIVND (reference sequence).

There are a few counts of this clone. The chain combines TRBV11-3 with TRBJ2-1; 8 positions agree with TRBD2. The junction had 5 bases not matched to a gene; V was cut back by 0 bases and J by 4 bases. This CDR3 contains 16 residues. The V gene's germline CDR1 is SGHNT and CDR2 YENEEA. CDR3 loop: CASSLDGSGGYNEQFF. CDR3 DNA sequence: TGTGCCAGCAGCTTAGATGGGAGCGGGGGTTACAATGAGCAGTTCTTC.

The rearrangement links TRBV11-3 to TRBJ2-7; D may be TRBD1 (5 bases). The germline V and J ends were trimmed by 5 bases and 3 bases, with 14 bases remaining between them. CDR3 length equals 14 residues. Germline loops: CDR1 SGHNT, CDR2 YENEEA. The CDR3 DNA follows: TGTGCCAGCAGCCCCCCTAAGGGGCGCTACGAGCAGTACTTC. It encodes CASSPPKGRYEQYF.

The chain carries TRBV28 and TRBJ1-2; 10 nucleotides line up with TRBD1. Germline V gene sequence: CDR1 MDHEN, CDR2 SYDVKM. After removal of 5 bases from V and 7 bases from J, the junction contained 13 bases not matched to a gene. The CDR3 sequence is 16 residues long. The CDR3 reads CASSRGPRTGGSGYTF. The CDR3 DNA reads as TGTGCCAGCAGTAGGGGCCCTCGGACAGGGGGATCTGGCTACACCTTC.

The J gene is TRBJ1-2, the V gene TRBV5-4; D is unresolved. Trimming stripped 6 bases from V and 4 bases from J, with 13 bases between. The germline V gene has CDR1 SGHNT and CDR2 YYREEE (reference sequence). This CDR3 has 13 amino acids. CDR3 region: CASTYSLSYGYTF. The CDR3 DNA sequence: TGTGCCAGCACCTATTCTTTATCCTATGGCTACACCTTC.

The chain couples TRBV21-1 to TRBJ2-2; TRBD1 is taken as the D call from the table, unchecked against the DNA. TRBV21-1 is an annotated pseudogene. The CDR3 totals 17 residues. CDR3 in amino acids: CASSNGQGASLAGELFF. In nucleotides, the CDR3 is TGTGCCAGCAGCAATGGACAGGGGGCAAGTTTGGCCGGGGAGCTGTTTTTT.

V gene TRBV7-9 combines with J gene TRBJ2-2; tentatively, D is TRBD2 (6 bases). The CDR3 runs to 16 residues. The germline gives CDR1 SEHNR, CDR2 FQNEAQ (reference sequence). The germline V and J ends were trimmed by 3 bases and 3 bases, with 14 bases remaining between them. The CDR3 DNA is TGTGCCAGCAGCTTTTTGGAGGGGTCCCACACCGGGGAGCTGTTTTTT. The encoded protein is CASSFLEGSHTGELFF.

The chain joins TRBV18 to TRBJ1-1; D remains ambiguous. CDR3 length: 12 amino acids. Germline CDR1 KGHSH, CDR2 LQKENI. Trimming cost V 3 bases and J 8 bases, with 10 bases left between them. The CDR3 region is CASSPDTREAFF. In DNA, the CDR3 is TGTGCCAGCTCACCCGACACACGAGAAGCTTTCTTT.

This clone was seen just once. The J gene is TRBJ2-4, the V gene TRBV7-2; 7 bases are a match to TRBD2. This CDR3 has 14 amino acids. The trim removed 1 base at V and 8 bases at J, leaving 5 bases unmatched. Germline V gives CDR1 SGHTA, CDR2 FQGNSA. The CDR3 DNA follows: TGTGCCAGCAGCTTAGGGGGAGGGTCCTACATTCAGTACTTC. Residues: CASSLGGGSYIQYF.

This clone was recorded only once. The CDR3 here is CASSRGPLPSEKLFF. The CDR3 DNA reads TGTGCCAGCAGTCGCGGGCCCTTGCCAAGTGAAAAACTGTTTTTT. The rearrangement joins TRBV2 to TRBJ1-4; D not certain. V was cut by 5 bases and J by 7 bases, with 17 bases left in between. The germline gives CDR1 SNHLY, CDR2 FYNNEI. The CDR3 runs to 15 residues.

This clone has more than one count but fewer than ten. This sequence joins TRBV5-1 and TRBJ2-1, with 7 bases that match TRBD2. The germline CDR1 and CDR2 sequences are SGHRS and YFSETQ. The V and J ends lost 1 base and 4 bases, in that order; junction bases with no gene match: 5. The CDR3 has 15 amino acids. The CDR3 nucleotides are TGCGCCAGCAGCTTGTGGGGAGGGATGTACAATGAGCAGTTCTTC. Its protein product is CASSLWGGMYNEQFF. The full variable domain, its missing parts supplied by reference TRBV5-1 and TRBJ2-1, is KAGVTQTPRYLIKTRGQQVTLSCSPISGHRSVSWYQQTPGQGLQFLFEYFSETQRNKGNFPGRFSGRQFSNSRSEMNVSTLELGDSALYLCASSLWGGMYNEQFFGPGTRLTVL.